This T cell receptor beta chain came from a study of cytomegalovirus exposure and HLA in healthy donors. Researchers ran the PCR with 60 Vbeta and 13 Jbeta primers. Clones were sequenced by immunoSEQ multiplex PCR, and TCRdb holds only the in-frame ones, with some missing. The sample holds 95,000 to 110,000 clones; 82% are singletons and the top ten take less than 3.5%. A remark on this clone: Its antigen is currently unknown.

Study-wide findings and caveats: The CMV antigen specificity of a few CMV-associated chains was confirmed through in vitro analysis.

This CDR3 spans 13 amino acids. V was pared by 2 bases and J by 1 base, with 5 bases between. Germline values: CDR1 KGHSH, CDR2 LQKENI. The receptor was derived from a young man in good health and CMV-seropositive. The sequencing sample was made of PBMCs. V usage is TRBV18 and J usage is TRBJ2-5; no clear D. In nucleotides, the CDR3 is TGTGCCAGCTCACCAGGCAGCCAAGAGACCCAGTACTTC. This translates into CASSPGSQETQYF. The whole variable domain, remainder taken from reference TRBV18 and TRBJ2-5, is NAGVMQNPRHLVRRRGQEARLRCSPMKGHSHVYWYRQLPEEGLKFMVYLQKENIIDESGMPKERFSAEFPKEGPSILRIQQVVRGDSAAYFCASSPGSQETQYFGPGTRLLVL.